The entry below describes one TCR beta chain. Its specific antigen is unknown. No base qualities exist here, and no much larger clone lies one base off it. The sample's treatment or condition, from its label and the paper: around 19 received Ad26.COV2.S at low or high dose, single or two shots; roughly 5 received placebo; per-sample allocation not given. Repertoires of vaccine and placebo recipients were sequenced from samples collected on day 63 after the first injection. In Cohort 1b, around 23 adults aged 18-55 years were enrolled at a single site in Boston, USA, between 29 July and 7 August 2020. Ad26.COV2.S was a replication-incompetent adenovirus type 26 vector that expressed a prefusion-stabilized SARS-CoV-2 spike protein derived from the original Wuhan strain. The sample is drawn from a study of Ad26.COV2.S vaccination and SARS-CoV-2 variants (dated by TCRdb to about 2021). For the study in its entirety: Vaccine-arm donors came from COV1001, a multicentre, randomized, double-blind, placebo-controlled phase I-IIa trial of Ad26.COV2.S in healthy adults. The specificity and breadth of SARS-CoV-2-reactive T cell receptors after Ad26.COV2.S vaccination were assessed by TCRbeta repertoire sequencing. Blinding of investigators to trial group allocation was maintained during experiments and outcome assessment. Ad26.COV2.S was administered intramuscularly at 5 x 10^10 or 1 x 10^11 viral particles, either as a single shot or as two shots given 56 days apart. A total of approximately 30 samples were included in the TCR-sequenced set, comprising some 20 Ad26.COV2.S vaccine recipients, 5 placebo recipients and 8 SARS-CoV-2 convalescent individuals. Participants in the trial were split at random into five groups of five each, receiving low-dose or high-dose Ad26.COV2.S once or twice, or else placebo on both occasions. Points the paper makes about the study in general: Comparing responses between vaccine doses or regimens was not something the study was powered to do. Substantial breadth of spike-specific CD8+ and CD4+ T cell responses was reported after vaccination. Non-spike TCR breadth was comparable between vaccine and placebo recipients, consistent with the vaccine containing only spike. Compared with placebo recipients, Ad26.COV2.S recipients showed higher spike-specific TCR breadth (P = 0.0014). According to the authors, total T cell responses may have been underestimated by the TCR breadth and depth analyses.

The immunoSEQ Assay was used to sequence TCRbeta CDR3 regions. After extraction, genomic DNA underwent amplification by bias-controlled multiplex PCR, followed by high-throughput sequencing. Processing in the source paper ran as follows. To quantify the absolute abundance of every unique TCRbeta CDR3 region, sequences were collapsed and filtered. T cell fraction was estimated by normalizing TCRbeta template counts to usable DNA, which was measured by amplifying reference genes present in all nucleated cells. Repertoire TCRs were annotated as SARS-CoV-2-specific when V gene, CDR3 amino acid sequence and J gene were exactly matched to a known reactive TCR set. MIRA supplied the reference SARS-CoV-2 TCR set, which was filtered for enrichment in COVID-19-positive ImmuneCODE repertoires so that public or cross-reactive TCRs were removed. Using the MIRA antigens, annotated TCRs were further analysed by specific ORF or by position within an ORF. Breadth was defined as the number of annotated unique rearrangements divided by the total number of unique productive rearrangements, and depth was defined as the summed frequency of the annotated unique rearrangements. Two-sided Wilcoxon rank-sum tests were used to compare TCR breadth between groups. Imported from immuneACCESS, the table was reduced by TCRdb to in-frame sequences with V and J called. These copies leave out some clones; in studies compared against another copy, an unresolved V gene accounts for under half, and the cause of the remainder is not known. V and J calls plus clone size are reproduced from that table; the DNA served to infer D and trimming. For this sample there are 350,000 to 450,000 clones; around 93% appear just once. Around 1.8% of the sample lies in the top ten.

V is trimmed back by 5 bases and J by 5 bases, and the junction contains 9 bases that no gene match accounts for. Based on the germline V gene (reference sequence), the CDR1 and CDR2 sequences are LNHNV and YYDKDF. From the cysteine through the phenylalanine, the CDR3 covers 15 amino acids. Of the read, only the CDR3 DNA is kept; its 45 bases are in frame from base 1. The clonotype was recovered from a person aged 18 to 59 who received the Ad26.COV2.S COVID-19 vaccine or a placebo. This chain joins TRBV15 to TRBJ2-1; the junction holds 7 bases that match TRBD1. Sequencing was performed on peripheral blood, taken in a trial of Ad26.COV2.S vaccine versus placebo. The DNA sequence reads TGTGCCACCAGCCGACCGGGACAGTACAACAATGAGCAGTTCTTC. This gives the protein CATSRPGQYNNEQFF.